The 28 T cell receptor beta chains listed next were all sequenced from one sample in a study of blood T cell repertoires in COVID-19. The table came from immunoSEQ multiplex PCR; TCRdb's copy has only in-frame clones and leaves some out. This repertoire shows approximately 97,000 clones, roughly 84% found once; its top ten account for 12%. Sequencing was performed on peripheral blood. The origin of the receptors is a human donor in a cohort sampled during active COVID-19.

This chain links TRBV20-1 with TRBJ2-7; no clear D gene. This CDR3 contains 11 residues. The germline V gene encodes CDR1 DFQATT and CDR2 SNEGSKA (reference sequence). The V and J ends lost 3 bases and 4 bases respectively, with 7 bases between them. CDR3: CSASPGYEQYF. In DNA, the CDR3 is TGCAGTGCTAGTCCCGGTTACGAGCAGTACTTC.

The chain joins TRBV30 to TRBJ1-2, with TRBD1 identical over 8 bases. Germline trimming cut 0 bases from V and 8 bases from J; bases unmatched to any gene: 5. This CDR3 comprises 13 residues. From germline, CDR1 is GTSNPN and CDR2 SVGIG (reference sequence). The chain's CDR3 is CAWSVPGGNGYTF. The CDR3 DNA reads TGTGCCTGGAGTGTACCAGGGGGCAACGGCTACACCTTC.

The chain is built from TRBV7-6 and TRBJ2-5; the D gene is possibly TRBD1 (7 bases). The CDR3 has 15 residues. The V end was cut by 5 bases, the J end by 4 bases, with 17 bases between. CDR1 and CDR2 from the germline V gene are SGHVS and FNYEAQ. CDR3 nucleotides: TGTGCCAGCAGCCCGGGACAGAGGGAGGTAGAGACCCAGTACTTC. It encodes CASSPGQREVETQYF.

This rearrangement joins TRBV11-2 to TRBJ1-5; D is possibly TRBD1 (5 bases). Germline V gives CDR1 SGHAT, CDR2 FQNNGV. Trimming pared 1 base from V and 2 bases from J, leaving 9 bases between. This CDR3 is built from 15 residues. Here the CDR3 DNA reads TGTGCCAGCAGCTTAGGATGGGGGGGCAATCAGCCCCAGCATTTT. Residues: CASSLGWGGNQPQHF.

The chain employs TRBV9 and TRBJ2-1; the match to TRBD2 covers 12 bases. Germline V gene lookup returns CDR1 SGDLS and CDR2 YYNGEE. V trimming: 3 bases; J trimming: 5 bases; junction bases outside the gene matches: 9. The CDR3 contains 17 residues. CDR3 loop: CASSDRLAGAADNEQFF. In DNA, the CDR3 is TGTGCCAGCAGCGACCGACTAGCGGGGGCAGCTGACAATGAGCAGTTCTTC.

The chain is built from TRBV13 and TRBJ2-7; D is possibly TRBD1 (6 bases). This CDR3 comprises 14 residues. V lost 2 bases to trimming and J lost 4 bases, with 12 bases between them. From germline, CDR1 is PRHDT and CDR2 FYEKMQ (reference sequence). CDR3 residues: CASSLWGPVYEQYF. Here the CDR3 DNA reads TGTGCCAGCAGCTTATGGGGGCCGGTTTACGAGCAGTACTTC.

The V and J genes are TRBV4-1 and TRBJ2-3; no reliable D call. The CDR3 runs 13 residues. CDR1 MGHRA and CDR2 YSYEKL come from the germline V gene. V dropped 0 bases and J dropped 8 bases, with 9 bases sitting between them. The CDR3 protein is CASSQDLVGTQYF. The CDR3 DNA reads as TGCGCCAGCAGCCAAGATCTAGTGGGTACGCAGTATTTT.

The gene calls are TRBV24-1 and TRBJ2-1; no clear D. CDR3 length: 16 residues. With 1 base removed from V and 5 bases from J, the gap between germline ends came to 14 bases. CDR1 KGHDR and CDR2 SFDVKD come from the germline V gene. The CDR3 DNA follows: TGTGCCACCAGTGATTTTTGGCTAGGAGTCGACAATGAGCAGTTCTTC. Translation gives CATSDFWLGVDNEQFF.

The rearrangement links TRBV5-1 to TRBJ1-1; TRBD1 agrees at 7 bases. V lost 2 bases and J lost 0; bases outside the gene matches: 4. Germline CDR1 reads SGHRS; CDR2 reads YFSETQ. The length of the CDR3 is 15 residues. CDR3 in DNA: TGCGCCAGCAGCTTCGGAGGGGGCTTGAACACTGAAGCTTTCTTT. It encodes CASSFGGGLNTEAFF.

This chain links TRBV19 with TRBJ1-1; D possibly corresponds to TRBD1 (5 bases). Per germline, CDR1 LNHDA and CDR2 SQIVND (reference sequence). V lost 3 bases and J 4 bases, leaving 18 bases between the germline ends. The CDR3 runs to 16 residues. The CDR3 region is CASSMDTTAGSTEAFF. CDR3 DNA sequence: TGTGCCAGTAGTATGGACACCACGGCGGGGAGCACTGAAGCTTTCTTT.

This clone was observed a few times. V gene TRBV6-6 combines with J gene TRBJ2-7, with D perhaps matching TRBD2 (6 bases). Trimming shortened V by 5 bases and J by 1 base, and 9 bases separated the two germline ends. The CDR3 has 13 amino acids. CDR1 and CDR2 (germline): MNHNY, SVGAGI (reference sequence). The CDR3 nucleotides read TGTGCCAGCAGTAGGGACTTATCCTACGAGCAGTACTTC. Translating gives CASSRDLSYEQYF.

The rearrangement uses TRBV30 and TRBJ1-2; D is perhaps TRBD1 (5 bases). The CDR3 extends over 12 amino acids. Trimming stripped 4 bases from V and 4 bases from J, with 10 bases between. Germline CDR1 reads GTSNPN; CDR2 reads SVGIG (reference sequence). The chain's CDR3 is CAWIQGTYGYTF. In DNA form, the CDR3 reads TGTGCCTGGATCCAGGGTACCTATGGCTACACCTTC.

This clone was counted once. The chain uses TRBV28 and TRBJ1-1, with TRBD1 as a possible D gene (6 bases). The CDR3 runs 14 residues. Germline V gene lookup returns CDR1 MDHEN and CDR2 SYDVKM. V was clipped by 4 bases and J by 7 bases, with 16 bases between them. CDR3 region: CASSWGGPAREAFF. CDR3 nucleotide sequence: TGTGCCAGCAGTTGGGGGGGGCCCGCCCGTGAAGCTTTCTTT.

The J gene is TRBJ2-1, the V gene TRBV27, with D unresolved. There are 13 residues in the CDR3. Trimming removed 2 bases at V and 8 bases at J, with 10 bases between. From germline, CDR1 is MNHEY and CDR2 SMNVEV (reference sequence). The CDR3 reads CASSLLSRDEQFF. CDR3 nucleotides: TGTGCCAGCAGTTTACTATCTCGGGATGAGCAGTTCTTC.

This clone was observed once. This CDR3 is CASGTGAYNEQFF. CDR3 bases: TGTGCCAGCGGGACAGGGGCCTACAATGAGCAGTTCTTC. V is TRBV6-4 and J is TRBJ2-1, with 10 bases aligning to TRBD1. V was pared by 8 bases and J by 2 bases, with 0 bases of the junction left unmatched. CDR3 length: 13 amino acids. The germline V gene encodes CDR1 MRHNA and CDR2 SNTAGT.

This clone was recorded once. The chain uses TRBV9 and TRBJ2-6, with D possibly TRBD1 on 5 matching bases. This CDR3 spans 17 amino acids. The V gene lost 0 bases and the J gene lost 2 bases, with 12 bases spanning the gap. Germline CDR1 reads SGDLS; CDR2 reads YYNGEE. The CDR3 DNA sequence: TGTGCCAGCAGCGTAGGCGGCAGGGCGACTGGGGCCAACGTCCTGACTTTC. This sequence encodes CASSVGGRATGANVLTF.

The chain recombines TRBV7-2 with TRBJ2-6; perhaps TRBD1 as D (6 bases). The CDR3 extends over 17 amino acids. V was shortened by 4 bases and J by 2 bases, with 15 bases between the two germline ends. Per germline, CDR1 SGHTA and CDR2 FQGNSA. The CDR3 protein is CASSSTGKSAGANVLTF. For the CDR3, the DNA is TGTGCCAGCAGCTCTACAGGGAAGTCGGCTGGGGCCAACGTCCTGACTTTC.

This clone is labeled as medium-sized. The chain uses TRBV11-1 and TRBJ2-3; possible D gene TRBD2, 6 bases. Germline CDR1 reads SGHAT; CDR2 reads FQDESV (reference sequence). The length of the CDR3 is 16 residues. The V and J ends lost 2 bases and 4 bases respectively, with 16 bases between them. CDR3 in amino acids: CASSLRRGDPADTQYF. CDR3 nucleotides: TGTGCCAGCAGCTTACGGCGGGGAGACCCTGCAGATACGCAGTATTTT.

The rearrangement joins TRBV9 to TRBJ2-7; 8 bases map to TRBD2. Trimming took 4 bases from V and 9 from J; bases not matched to a gene: 21. The CDR3 is 17 residues long. Germline loops: CDR1 SGDLS, CDR2 YYNGEE. The DNA for the CDR3 is TGTGCCAGCAGCCCCGATCTATCGCGGGGGGCCCCAGTTTGGCAGTACTTC. Its protein is CASSPDLSRGAPVWQYF.

This rearrangement joins TRBV6-5 to TRBJ2-3, with D perhaps matching TRBD2 (8 bases). The germline CDR1 and CDR2 sequences are MNHEY and SVGAGI. There are 15 residues in the CDR3. Trimming took 7 bases from V and 2 from J, leaving 16 bases between them. CDR3 region: CASTVAGQLTDTQYF. CDR3 DNA sequence: TGTGCCAGCACGGTAGCGGGACAGCTCACAGATACGCAGTATTTT.

The CDR3 nucleotides read TGTGCCGTAAGACAGGGGGGGAACAATGAGCAGTTCTTC. Residues: CAVRQGGNNEQFF. This chain connects TRBV7-2 to TRBJ2-1, with TRBD1 identical over 9 bases. The CDR3 totals 13 residues. CDR1 is SGHTA, CDR2 FQGNSA, per germline. The V gene end was trimmed by 11 bases and the J gene end by 5 bases; junction bases not matched to a gene: 7.

The V call is TRBV4-1, the J call TRBJ2-7; 8 positions agree with TRBD2. Germline V gene lookup returns CDR1 MGHRA and CDR2 YSYEKL. CDR3 length: 13 amino acids. J gave up 0 bases and V 6 bases, and 1 base lay outside the gene matches. CDR3 region: CASRSGSSYEQYF. The CDR3 DNA sequence: TGCGCCAGCAGGAGCGGGAGCTCCTACGAGCAGTACTTC.

CDR3 nucleotide sequence: TGTGCCAGCAGCTCGGGACAGCCGAACACTGAAGCTTTCTTT. This sequence encodes CASSSGQPNTEAFF. The J gene is TRBJ1-1, the V gene TRBV5-8; TRBD1 matches at 7 bases. Germline trimming cut 3 bases from V and 1 base from J; bases unmatched to any gene: 3. The CDR3 length is 14 residues. Germline V gives CDR1 SGHTS, CDR2 YDEGEE.

The CDR3 coding sequence is TGTGCCAGCAGTGACTCGCGGGAGGTTAATGAGCAGTTCTTC. This encodes CASSDSREVNEQFF. This chain joins TRBV6-4 and TRBJ2-1, with 8 bases identical to TRBD2. J gave up 7 bases and V 0 bases, and 2 bases lay outside the gene matches. CDR1 is MRHNA and CDR2 is SNTAGT in the germline V gene. The CDR3 runs 14 residues.

Here the CDR3 reads CASSLSLLAGAEQFF. CDR3 sequence (DNA): TGTGCCAGCAGCTTAAGCTTACTAGCGGGCGCTGAGCAGTTCTTC. The chain joins TRBV7-2 to TRBJ2-1; 9 nucleotides line up with TRBD2. This CDR3 is built from 15 residues. Per germline, CDR1 SGHTA and CDR2 FQGNSA. J gave up 9 bases and V 2 bases, and 8 bases lay outside the gene matches.

This chain connects TRBV5-5 to TRBJ1-1; TRBD1 is a possible D gene (5 bases). The CDR3 has 15 residues. Germline loops: CDR1 SGHKS, CDR2 YYEKEE (reference sequence). The ends were cut back, 4 bases at V and 0 bases at J, with 13 bases in the middle. The CDR3 here is CASSRPGKMNTEAFF. CDR3 bases: TGTGCCAGCAGCCGTCCAGGGAAAATGAACACTGAAGCTTTCTTT.

The rearrangement uses TRBV28 and TRBJ1-1, with no clear D. The V end lost 7 bases, the J end lost 4 bases, and 10 bases lay between the germline ends. The CDR3 runs 12 residues. Germline V gene data show CDR1 as MDHEN and CDR2 as SYDVKM. CDR3 amino acids: CASTTPGTEAFF. CDR3 nucleotide sequence: TGTGCCAGCACCACGCCCGGCACTGAAGCTTTCTTT.

This clone appeared a few times. CDR3 in amino acids: CASSLDVWRQTGNTIYF. In DNA form, the CDR3 reads TGTGCCAGCAGCTTGGATGTTTGGCGGCAGACTGGAAACACCATATATTTT. The J gene is TRBJ1-3, the V gene TRBV5-6, with D uncertain. Germline V gene data show CDR1 as SGHDT and CDR2 as YYEEEE. CDR3 length: 17 residues. V was clipped by 0 bases and J by 2 bases, with 15 bases between them.